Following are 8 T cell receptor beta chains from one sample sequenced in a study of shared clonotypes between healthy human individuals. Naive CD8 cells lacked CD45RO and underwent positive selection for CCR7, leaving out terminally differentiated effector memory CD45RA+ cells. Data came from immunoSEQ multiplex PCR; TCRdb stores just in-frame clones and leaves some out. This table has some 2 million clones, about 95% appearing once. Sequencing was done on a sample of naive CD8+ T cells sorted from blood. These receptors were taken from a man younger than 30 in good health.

The CDR3 bases are TGTGCCAGCCCGCATTCAGAGACCCAGTACTTC. It yields the protein CASPHSETQYF. The rearrangement links TRBV5-8 to TRBJ2-5; D unclear. This CDR3 region has 11 residues. V was pared by 7 bases and J by 4 bases, with 8 bases between. Per the germline V gene, CDR1 is SGHTS and CDR2 is YDEGEE.

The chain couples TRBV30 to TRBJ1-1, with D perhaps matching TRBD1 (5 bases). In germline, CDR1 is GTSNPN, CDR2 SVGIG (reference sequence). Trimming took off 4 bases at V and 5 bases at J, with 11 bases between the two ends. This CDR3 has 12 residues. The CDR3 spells CAWNDRGTEAFF. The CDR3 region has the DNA TGTGCCTGGAACGACAGAGGAACTGAAGCTTTCTTT.

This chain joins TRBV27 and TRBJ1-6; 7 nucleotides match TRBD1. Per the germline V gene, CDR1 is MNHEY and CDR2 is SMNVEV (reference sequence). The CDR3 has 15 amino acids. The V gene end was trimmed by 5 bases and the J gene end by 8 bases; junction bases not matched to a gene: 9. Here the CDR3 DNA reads TGTGCCAGCAGTACCTTGGCAGGGGGGGATTCACCCCTCCACTTT. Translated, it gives CASSTLAGGDSPLHF.

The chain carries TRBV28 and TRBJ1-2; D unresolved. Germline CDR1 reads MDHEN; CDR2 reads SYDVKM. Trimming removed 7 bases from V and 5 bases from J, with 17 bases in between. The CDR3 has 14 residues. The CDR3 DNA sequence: TGTGCCAGCACCATGGACTCTAAACTTTATGGCTACACCTTC. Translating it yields CASTMDSKLYGYTF.

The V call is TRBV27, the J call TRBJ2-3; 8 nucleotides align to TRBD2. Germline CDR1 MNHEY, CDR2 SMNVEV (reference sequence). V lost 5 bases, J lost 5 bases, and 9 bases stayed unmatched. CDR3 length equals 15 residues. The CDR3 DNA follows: TGTGCCAGCAGTCGGGGGGGGAGTATATTAGATACGCAGTATTTT. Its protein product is CASSRGGSILDTQYF.

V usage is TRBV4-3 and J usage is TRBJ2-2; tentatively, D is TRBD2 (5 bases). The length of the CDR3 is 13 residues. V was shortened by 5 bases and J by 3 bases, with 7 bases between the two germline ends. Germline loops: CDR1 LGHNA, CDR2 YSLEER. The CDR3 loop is CASSERHTGELFF. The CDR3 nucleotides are TGCGCCAGCAGCGAGCGGCACACCGGGGAGCTGTTTTTT.

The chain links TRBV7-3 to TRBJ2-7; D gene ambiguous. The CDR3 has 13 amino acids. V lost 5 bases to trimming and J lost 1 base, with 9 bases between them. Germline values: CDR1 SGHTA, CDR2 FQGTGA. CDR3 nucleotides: TGTGCCAGCAGCCCCCCCGGGTCCTACGAGCAGTACTTC. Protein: CASSPPGSYEQYF.

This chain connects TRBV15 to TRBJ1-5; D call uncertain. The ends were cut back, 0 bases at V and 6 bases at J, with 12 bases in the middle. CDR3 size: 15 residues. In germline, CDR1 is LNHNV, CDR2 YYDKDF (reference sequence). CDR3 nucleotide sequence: TGTGCCACCAGCAGAGATTTGGGTAGTAGTCAGCCCCAGCATTTT. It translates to CATSRDLGSSQPQHF.